This T cell receptor (beta chain) was sequenced for a study of read filtering for tumor transcriptome and immune sequencing. Turning to the study itself: R-ISS stage counts were eight or nine for I, approximately 15 for II, six or seven for III. DNase treatment preceded whole-transcriptome library preparation.

V lost 1 base, J lost 12 bases, and 2 bases stayed unmatched. The CDR3 is 12 amino acids. Germline V gene lookup returns CDR1 LGHDT and CDR2 YNNKEL (reference sequence). This library used approximately 390 ng RNA and molecular barcoded adaptors spanning alpha/delta and beta/gamma chains. Each CDR3 protein gets one entry after TCRdb re-called the reads with MiXCR. The sample shows about 24,000 distinct CDR3 sequences, roughly 22% of them seen only once. In regard to this clonotype: Its matching antigen is unknown.

Broader study findings: The CD138-negative fraction was mixed bone marrow immune cells, not pure T cells.

Bone marrow was sampled from every patient at the time of active disease. This receptor was taken from a donor older than 35 with multiple myeloma. This chain joins TRBV3-1 and TRBJ1-1; 10 positions match TRBD1. The material sequenced was a population of CD138-negative cells sorted from bone marrow. The CDR3 spells CASSQADRGTFF. The CDR3 DNA reads TGTGCCAGCAGCCAAGCGGACAGGGGGACTTTCTTT. Full variable domain (outside the CDR3, taken from reference TRBV3-1 and TRBJ1-1): DTAVSQTPKYLVTQMGNDKSIKCEQNLGHDTMYWYKQDSKKFLKIMFSYNNKELIINETVPNRFSPKSPDKAHLNLHINSLELGDSAVYFCASSQADRGTFFGQGTRLTVV.